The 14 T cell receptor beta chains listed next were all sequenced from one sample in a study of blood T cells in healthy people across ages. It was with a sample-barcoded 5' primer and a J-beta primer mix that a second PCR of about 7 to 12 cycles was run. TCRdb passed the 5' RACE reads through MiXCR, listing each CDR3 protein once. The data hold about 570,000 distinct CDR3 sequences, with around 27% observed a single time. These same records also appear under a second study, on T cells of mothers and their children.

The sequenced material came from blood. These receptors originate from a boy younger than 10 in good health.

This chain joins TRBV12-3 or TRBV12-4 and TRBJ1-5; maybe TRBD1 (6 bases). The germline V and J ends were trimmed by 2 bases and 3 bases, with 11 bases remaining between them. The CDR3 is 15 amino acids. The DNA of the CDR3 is TGTGCCAGCAGTTTATCTGACAGGTACAATCAGCCCCAGCATTTT. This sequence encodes CASSLSDRYNQPQHF.

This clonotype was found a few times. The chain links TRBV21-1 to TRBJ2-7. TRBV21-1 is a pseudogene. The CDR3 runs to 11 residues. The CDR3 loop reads CARAFRYEQYF. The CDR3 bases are TGTGCCAGAGCCTTTAGGTACGAGCAGTACTTC.

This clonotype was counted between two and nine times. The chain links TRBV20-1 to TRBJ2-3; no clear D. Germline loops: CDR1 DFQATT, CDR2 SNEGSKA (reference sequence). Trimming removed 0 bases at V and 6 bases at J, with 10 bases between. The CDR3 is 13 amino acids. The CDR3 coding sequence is TGCAGTGCTAGAGATCTGAGGTCTGATACGCAGTATTTT. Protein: CSARDLRSDTQYF.

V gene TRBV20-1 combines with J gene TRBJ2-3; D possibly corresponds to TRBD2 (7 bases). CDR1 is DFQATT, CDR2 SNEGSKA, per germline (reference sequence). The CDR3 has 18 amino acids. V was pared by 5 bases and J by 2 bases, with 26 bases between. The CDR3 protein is CSADGPGGGLGITDTQYF. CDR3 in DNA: TGCAGTGCTGACGGCCCGGGCGGGGGCTTAGGGATCACAGATACGCAGTATTTT.

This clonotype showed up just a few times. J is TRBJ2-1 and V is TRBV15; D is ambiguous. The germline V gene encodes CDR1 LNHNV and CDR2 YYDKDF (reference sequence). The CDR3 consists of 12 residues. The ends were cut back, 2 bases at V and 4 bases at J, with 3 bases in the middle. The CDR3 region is CATSRLYNEQFF. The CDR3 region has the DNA TGTGCCACCAGCAGACTTTACAATGAGCAGTTCTTC.

The CDR3 sequence: CSARLGGYEQYF. For the CDR3, the DNA is TGCAGTGCACGCCTGGGGGGCTACGAGCAGTACTTC. The rearrangement uses TRBV20-1 and TRBJ2-7; D might be TRBD2 (6 bases). The CDR3 totals 12 residues. V shed 6 bases and J shed 3 bases, with 12 bases lying between them. Germline V gene lookup returns CDR1 DFQATT and CDR2 SNEGSKA (reference sequence).

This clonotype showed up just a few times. CDR3 amino acids: CASSLRGAASYNEQFF. The DNA of the CDR3 is TGTGCCAGCAGCTTACGGGGGGCCGCATCCTACAATGAGCAGTTCTTC. V and J are TRBV7-2 and TRBJ2-1; a weak D match, TRBD2 (7 bases). CDR3 length equals 16 residues. Germline V lookup: CDR1 SGHTA, CDR2 FQGNSA. V was cut by 2 bases and J by 1 base, with 12 bases left in between.

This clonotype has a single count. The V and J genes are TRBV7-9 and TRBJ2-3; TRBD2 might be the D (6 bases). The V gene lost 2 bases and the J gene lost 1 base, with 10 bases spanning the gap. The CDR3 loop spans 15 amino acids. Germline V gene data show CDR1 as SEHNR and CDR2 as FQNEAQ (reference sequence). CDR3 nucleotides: TGTGCCAGCAGCTTAAACACGGGGGGCACAGATACGCAGTATTTT. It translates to CASSLNTGGTDTQYF.

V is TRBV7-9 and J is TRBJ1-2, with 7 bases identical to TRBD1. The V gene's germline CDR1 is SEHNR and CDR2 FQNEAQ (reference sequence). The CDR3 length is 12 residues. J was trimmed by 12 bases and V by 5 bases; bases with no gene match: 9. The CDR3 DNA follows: TGTGCCAGCAGCAATCGACAGGGAGAGAACACCTTC. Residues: CASSNRQGENTF.

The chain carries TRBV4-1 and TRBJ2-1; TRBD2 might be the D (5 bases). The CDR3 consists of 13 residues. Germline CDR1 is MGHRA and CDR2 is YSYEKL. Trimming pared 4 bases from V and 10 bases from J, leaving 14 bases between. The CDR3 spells CASSPTGRIEQFF. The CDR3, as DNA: TGCGCCAGCAGCCCCACGGGAAGAATCGAGCAGTTCTTC.

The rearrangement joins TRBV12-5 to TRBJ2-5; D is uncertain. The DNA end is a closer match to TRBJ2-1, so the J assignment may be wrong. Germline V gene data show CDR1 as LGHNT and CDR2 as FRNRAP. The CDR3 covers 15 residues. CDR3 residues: CASGLVPLGYNEQFF. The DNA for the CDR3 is TGTGCTAGTGGTTTGGTTCCACTGGGATACAATGAGCAGTTCTTC.

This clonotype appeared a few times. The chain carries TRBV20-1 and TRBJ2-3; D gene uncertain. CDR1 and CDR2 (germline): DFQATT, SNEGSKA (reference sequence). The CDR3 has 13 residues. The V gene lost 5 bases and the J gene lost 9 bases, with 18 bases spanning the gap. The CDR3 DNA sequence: TGCAGTGCTCCCTTTGTAACACAAGGCACGCAGTATTTT. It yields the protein CSAPFVTQGTQYF.

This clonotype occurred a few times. This CDR3 reads CSVEGESQETQYF. Written as DNA, the CDR3 is TGCAGCGTTGAAGGTGAATCCCAAGAGACCCAGTACTTC. The J gene is TRBJ2-5, the V gene TRBV29-1, with D hard to call. Germline CDR1 and CDR2: SQVTM and ANQGSEA. V was pared by 1 base and J by 1 base, with 7 bases between. This CDR3 has 13 residues.

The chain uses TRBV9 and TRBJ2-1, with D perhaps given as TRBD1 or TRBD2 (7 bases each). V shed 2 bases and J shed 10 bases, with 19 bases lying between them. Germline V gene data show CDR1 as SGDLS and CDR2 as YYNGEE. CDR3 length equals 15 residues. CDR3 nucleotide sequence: TGTGCCAGCAGCGTTTCACAGGGGAGGGCACGCGAGCAGTTCTTC. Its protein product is CASSVSQGRAREQFF.